This TCR beta chain was sequenced during a study of T cell changes during pregnancy in multiple sclerosis. The germline V gene has CDR1 SNHLY and CDR2 FYNNEI. This CDR3 is built from 14 residues. V was clipped by 7 bases and J by 2 bases; unmatched bases: 5. TCRdb's table, derived via immunoSEQ multiplex PCR, lists solely in-frame clones and lacks some. The sample has about 31,000 clones; about 90% are singletons. The receptor was isolated from a female donor in good health, enrolled as a control in a pregnancy study. The chain combines TRBV2 with TRBJ1-3; 7 bases match TRBD1. Sequenced here: CD4+ T cells from peripheral blood mononuclear cells, sampled in the first trimester of pregnancy. CDR3 sequence: CASMIQGTGNTIYF. Here the CDR3 DNA reads TGTGCCAGCATGATACAGGGGACTGGAAACACCATATATTTT.